The clone carrying this TCR beta chain has ten or more counts. This sample is drawn from a study of regulatory T cells in long-lasting Graves disease. TCR beta libraries were built with iRepertoire HTBI primers and Arm-PCR of CDR3 regions. In TCRdb, the multiplex PCR reads were re-called with MiXCR into one record per CDR3 protein. The sample shows a few hundred thousand distinct CDR3 sequences, over 20% of them seen only once. The ends were cut back, 5 bases at V and 0 bases at J, with 10 bases in the middle. The CDR3 covers 15 residues. Time point in this sample: newly diagnosed GD, antithyroid drugs for less than 3 months. PBMC RNA served as the TCR library source.

The sequence derives from a female donor with Graves disease. The chain carries TRBV12-3 or TRBV12-4 and TRBJ2-2; the D is unclear. The material sequenced was peripheral blood mononuclear cells (PBMCs), taken at new diagnosis, from a patient treated with antithyroid drugs. CDR3 sequence reads: CASSPIDANTGELFF. CDR3 nucleotides: TGTGCCAGCAGTCCGATAGATGCGAACACCGGGGAGCTGTTTTTT.